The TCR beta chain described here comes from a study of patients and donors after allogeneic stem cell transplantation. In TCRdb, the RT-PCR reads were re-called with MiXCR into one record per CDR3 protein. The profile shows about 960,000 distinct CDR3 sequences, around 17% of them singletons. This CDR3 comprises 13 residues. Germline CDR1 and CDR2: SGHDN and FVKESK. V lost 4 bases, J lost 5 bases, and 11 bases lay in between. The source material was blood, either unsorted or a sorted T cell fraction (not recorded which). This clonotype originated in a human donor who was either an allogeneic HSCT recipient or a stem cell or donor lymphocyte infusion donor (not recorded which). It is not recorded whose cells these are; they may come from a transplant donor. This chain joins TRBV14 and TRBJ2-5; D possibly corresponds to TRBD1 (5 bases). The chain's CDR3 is CASSPHHRETQYF. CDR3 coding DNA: TGTGCCAGCAGCCCCCATCACAGGGAGACCCAGTACTTC.